The 4 T cell receptor beta chains presented below share a single source sample, sequenced in a study of blood T cells in healthy people across ages. The authors ran a second PCR of about 6 to 11 cycles using a sample-barcoded 5' primer and a J-beta primer mix. One entry per CDR3 protein, called by TCRdb with MiXCR from the 5' RACE reads. The sample holds about 1.1 million distinct CDR3 sequences; about two fifths are singletons and the top ten take 10% to 15%. Sequences were obtained from blood. The receptors were sampled from a man between 18 and 35 years old in good health.

This chain links TRBV29-1 with TRBJ2-1, with D perhaps TRBD1 or TRBD2 (6 bases each). Germline CDR1 and CDR2: SQVTM and ANQGSEA. The CDR3 sequence is 14 residues long. Trimming left V 5 bases short and J 4 bases short, with 15 bases between. The CDR3 is CSVSGAALYNEQFF. The CDR3 coding sequence is TGCAGCGTTTCGGGGGCCGCATTATACAATGAGCAGTTCTTC.

The V and J genes are TRBV28 and TRBJ2-4, with D possibly matching TRBD1 (6 bases). The CDR3 runs 14 residues. Germline CDR1 MDHEN, CDR2 SYDVKM. The V and J ends lost 6 bases and 13 bases respectively, with 22 bases between them. Here the CDR3 reads CASRGRGHKNEQYF. Here the CDR3 DNA reads TGTGCCAGCAGGGGACGGGGACACAAAAATGAGCAGTACTTC.

CDR3 sequence (DNA): TGTGCCAGCAGCTTAGGGCTCCCGGCTGAAGCTTTCTTT. This codes for CASSLGLPAEAFF. The rearrangement links TRBV7-9 to TRBJ1-1; D is unresolved. With 1 base removed from V and 6 bases from J, the gap between germline ends came to 9 bases. Germline values: CDR1 SEHNR, CDR2 FQNEAQ (reference sequence). The CDR3 spans 13 residues.

The sample holds a few counts of this clonotype. The chain recombines TRBV20-1 with TRBJ2-2, with D unresolved. Looked up from germline, CDR1 is DFQATT and CDR2 is SNEGSKA (reference sequence). Trimming pared 0 bases from V and 6 bases from J, leaving 14 bases between. This CDR3 comprises 15 residues. The CDR3 DNA is TGCAGTGCTAGAGATTTAACTTGGTCGTCCGGGGAGCTGTTTTTT. Protein product: CSARDLTWSSGELFF.